A single sample gave rise to the 5 T cell receptor beta chains below, sequenced in a study of OX40 agonist ivuxolimab in advanced cancers. Measured with immunoSEQ multiplex PCR; TCRdb has only the in-frame clones, and not every one. The data hold 35,000 to 45,000 clones, with 83% observed a single time. This specimen consisted of CD4+ or CD8+ T cells sorted from blood, obtained in a trial of the OX40 agonist ivuxolimab. All receptors derive from an adult with an advanced solid tumor such as melanoma, head and neck, liver or kidney cancer.

This rearrangement joins TRBV7-2 to TRBJ2-7; 9 bases agree with TRBD1. Germline CDR1 reads SGHTA; CDR2 reads FQGNSA. V shed 5 bases and J 5 bases; nucleotides not matched to a gene: 10. This CDR3 comprises 15 residues. The CDR3 sequence: CASSLTGTGRHEQYF. The CDR3 DNA sequence: TGTGCCAGCAGCCTTACCGGGACAGGGAGACACGAGCAGTACTTC.

The CDR3 spells CAISEEAALGTEAFF. The CDR3 bases are TGTGCCATCAGTGAGGAGGCAGCCCTTGGGACTGAAGCTTTCTTT. The genes are TRBV10-3 and TRBJ1-1; no definite D call. Trimming took off 2 bases at V and 5 bases at J, with 15 bases between the two ends. The CDR3 sequence is 15 residues long. The germline V gene has CDR1 ENHRY and CDR2 SYGVKD.

This clone came up a few times. This sequence joins TRBV19 and TRBJ1-2, with 10 bases matching TRBD1. The CDR3 consists of 16 residues. V shed 1 base and J 3 bases; nucleotides not matched to a gene: 5. Germline V gene data show CDR1 as LNHDA and CDR2 as SQIVND (reference sequence). CDR3 sequence: CASSIASTGGHYGYTF. DNA of the CDR3: TGTGCCAGTAGTATAGCTTCGACAGGGGGCCACTATGGCTACACCTTC.

The V gene is TRBV5-1, the J gene TRBJ2-5; D gene ambiguous. The end of the DNA is better explained by TRBJ2-7, so the J call may be wrong. The CDR3 runs to 12 residues. Germline-derived CDR1 and CDR2 are SGHRS and YFSETQ. The CDR3 DNA sequence: TGCGCCACCAGATCAGGAACGGACGAGCAGTACTTC. Amino acid sequence: CATRSGTDEQYF.

J is TRBJ1-5 and V is TRBV27; a weak D match, TRBD1 (5 bases). The germline V gene encodes CDR1 MNHEY and CDR2 SMNVEV (reference sequence). V was trimmed by 11 bases and J by 0 bases, leaving 14 bases between them. The CDR3 is made up of 14 amino acids. Written as DNA, the CDR3 is TGTGCCTCTCGGAGGGGTCTTAGCAATCAGCCCCAGCATTTT. Translating it yields CASRRGLSNQPQHF.